Below are 21 T cell receptor beta chains sequenced from a single sample in a study of T cells in Graves' hyperthyroidism and ophthalmopathy. Amplified TCR beta CDR3 regions came from RNA transcripts. TCR CDR3 regions were first amplified by RT-PCR with HTBI primers. TCRdb reprocessed the multiplex PCR reads via MiXCR and lists one record per CDR3 protein. The profile shows some 560,000 distinct CDR3 sequences, 15% to 19% of them singletons. The specimen was blood. The receptors derive from a woman in her twenties or thirties with Graves' hyperthyroidism.

At least ten counts were recorded for this clonotype. The chain joins TRBV7-2 to TRBJ2-7; D is possibly TRBD1 (5 bases). Deletions cut 1 base from V and 3 bases from J, with 16 bases between. CDR1 and CDR2 from the germline V gene are SGHTA and FQGNSA. The CDR3 is 16 amino acids. Here the CDR3 DNA reads TGTGCCAGCAGCTTAGGACGGGCAGGGATCCTCTACGAGCAGTACTTC. The encoded protein is CASSLGRAGILYEQYF.

This clonotype was seen many times. The chain carries TRBV12-3 or TRBV12-4 and TRBJ2-2; possibly TRBD1 for D (6 bases). The V end was cut by 3 bases, the J end by 6 bases, with 8 bases between. This CDR3 region has 13 residues. The CDR3 bases are TGTGCCAGCAGTTTTACAGGGCCCGGGGAGCTGTTTTTT. It codes for CASSFTGPGELFF.

To note about this clonotype: A clone one base away is much larger, so this may be a read error. The chain is built from TRBV20-1 and TRBJ2-1; 10 bases agree with TRBD2. Germline V CDR1 and CDR2: DFQATT, SNEGSKA (reference sequence). Trimming removed 2 bases from V and 8 bases from J; junction bases left unmatched: 6. The CDR3 has 14 amino acids. Written as DNA, the CDR3 is TGCAGTGCTAGAACAGCGGGAGGGGCGGATGAGCAGTTCTTC. Translation gives CSARTAGGADEQFF.

Many counts were recorded for this clonotype. This rearrangement joins TRBV27 to TRBJ2-1, with 11 bases identical to TRBD1. The CDR3 runs 15 residues. Trimming removed 2 bases from V and 7 bases from J; junction bases left unmatched: 4. From germline, CDR1 is MNHEY and CDR2 SMNVEV (reference sequence). CDR3 DNA: TGTGCCAGCAGTTTAGATGGGACAGGGGGTAATGAGCAGTTCTTC. It specifies CASSLDGTGGNEQFF.

In its sample, this clonotype was seen many times. The J gene is TRBJ1-2, the V gene TRBV30, with D possibly being TRBD1 (5 bases). The V gene's germline CDR1 is GTSNPN and CDR2 SVGIG (reference sequence). V was trimmed by 8 bases and J by 8 bases, leaving 18 bases between them. The CDR3 runs 12 residues. CDR3 loop: CASRTENRGYTF. For the CDR3, the DNA is TGTGCCAGCAGGACGGAGAACAGGGGCTACACCTTC. The complete variable domain, with remaining parts taken from reference TRBV30 and TRBJ1-2, reads SQTIHQWPATLVQPVGSPLSLECTVEGTSNPNLYWYRQAAGRGLQLLFYSVGIGQISSEVPQNLSASRPQDRQFILSSKKLLLSDSGFYLCASRTENRGYTFGSGTRLTVV.

This clonotype was counted ten times or more. The J gene is TRBJ2-1, the V gene TRBV7-2, with 7 bases that match TRBD2. Germline-derived CDR1 and CDR2 are SGHTA and FQGNSA. V lost 5 bases to trimming and J lost 4 bases; unmatched junction nucleotides: 2. The CDR3 consists of 13 residues. This chain's CDR3 is CASSAGAYNEQFF. The CDR3 region has the DNA TGTGCCAGCAGCGCGGGAGCGTACAATGAGCAGTTCTTC.

This clonotype was found many times. V usage is TRBV27 and J usage is TRBJ1-1, with 8 positions matching TRBD1. The V gene end was trimmed by 7 bases and the J gene end by 3 bases; junction bases not matched to a gene: 10. The CDR3 is made up of 15 amino acids. The germline V gene has CDR1 MNHEY and CDR2 SMNVEV (reference sequence). CDR3 sequence: CASNSWTGLHTEAFF. The DNA of the CDR3 is TGTGCCAGCAACTCTTGGACAGGGCTTCACACTGAAGCTTTCTTT.

At least ten counts were recorded for this clonotype. The chain carries TRBV7-2 and TRBJ2-3; either TRBD1 or TRBD2 may fit D (6 bases each). Germline loops: CDR1 SGHTA, CDR2 FQGNSA. This CDR3 comprises 14 residues. Deletions cut 2 bases from V and 4 bases from J, with 10 bases between. The CDR3 protein is CASSLWRGADTQYF. As DNA, the CDR3 is TGTGCCAGCAGCTTATGGAGGGGGGCAGATACGCAGTATTTT. Full variable domain (remainder filled in from reference TRBV7-2 and TRBJ2-3): GAGVSQSPSNKVTEKGKDVELRCDPISGHTALYWYRQSLGQGLEFLIYFQGNSAPDKSGLPSDRFSAERTGGSVSTLTIQRTQQEDSAVYLCASSLWRGADTQYFGPGTRLTVL.

This clonotype was seen only once. The chain joins TRBV19 to TRBJ1-5; the D is unclear. Germline CDR1 and CDR2: LNHDA and SQIVND (reference sequence). V was cut by 5 bases and J by 2 bases, with 10 bases left in between. The CDR3 covers 14 residues. In DNA form, the CDR3 reads TGTGCCAGTAGTTCAAACGGTGGCAATCAGCCCCAGCATTTT. It is translated as CASSSNGGNQPQHF.

This clonotype was counted ten times or more. The chain uses TRBV28 and TRBJ1-1, with D uncertain. The CDR3 sequence is 12 residues long. Germline CDR1 reads MDHEN; CDR2 reads SYDVKM. Trimming removed 4 bases at V and 7 bases at J, with 10 bases between. CDR3 amino acids: CASSSGFREAFF. DNA for the CDR3: TGTGCCAGCAGTTCGGGGTTTCGTGAAGCTTTCTTT.

V gene TRBV19 combines with J gene TRBJ2-1, with D possibly being TRBD2 (6 bases). This CDR3 is built from 21 residues. V lost 5 bases to trimming and J lost 1 base, with 30 bases between them. Germline V lookup: CDR1 LNHDA, CDR2 SQIVND (reference sequence). This CDR3 reads CASSLGVRLAQTSRSYNEQFF. CDR3 nucleotides: TGTGCCAGTAGTCTGGGGGTTCGGCTAGCGCAGACCTCCCGATCCTACAATGAGCAGTTCTTC.

Many counts were recorded for this clonotype. V is TRBV20-1 and J is TRBJ2-1; 11 bases line up with TRBD2. The CDR3 is 16 residues long. V gave up 3 bases and J gave up 4 bases; unmatched junction bases: 8. Germline V lookup: CDR1 DFQATT, CDR2 SNEGSKA (reference sequence). The CDR3 reads CSARGTSGLPYNEQFF. CDR3 DNA sequence: TGCAGTGCTAGGGGGACTAGCGGCCTACCATACAATGAGCAGTTCTTC.

The chain joins TRBV7-2 to TRBJ1-1; TRBD1 aligns across 9 bases. Trimming removed 2 bases from V and 4 bases from J; junction bases left unmatched: 14. The CDR3 runs to 18 residues. The germline CDR1 and CDR2 sequences are SGHTA and FQGNSA. In DNA form, the CDR3 reads TGTGCCAGCAGCTTAAGGGGACAGGGTTGGGGACACGGCACTGAAGCTTTCTTT. Its protein is CASSLRGQGWGHGTEAFF.

The table lists this clonotype with many counts. J is TRBJ1-6 and V is TRBV7-3; 7 positions agree with TRBD1. Trimming took 2 bases from V and 5 from J; bases not matched to a gene: 3. This CDR3 spans 15 amino acids. CDR1 and CDR2 (germline): SGHTA, FQGTGA. CDR3 region: CASSLSGTDNSPLHF. CDR3 coding DNA: TGTGCCAGCAGCTTATCGGGGACAGATAATTCACCCCTCCACTTT.

The chain employs TRBV20-1 and TRBJ2-7; maybe TRBD2 (6 bases). The V gene's germline CDR1 is DFQATT and CDR2 SNEGSKA (reference sequence). Trimming removed 6 bases from V and 1 base from J, with 16 bases in between. The CDR3 runs to 14 residues. The CDR3 sequence is CSALAGTLSYEQYF. CDR3 bases: TGCAGTGCACTAGCCGGGACTCTGTCCTACGAGCAGTACTTC.

The chain uses TRBV4-2 and TRBJ2-3; 10 bases fit TRBD2. This CDR3 region has 17 residues. The V and J ends lost 0 bases and 5 bases, in that order; junction bases with no gene match: 8. The germline V gene encodes CDR1 LGHNA and CDR2 YNFKEQ. The CDR3 sequence: CASSQDEGGLALDTQYF. In nucleotides, the CDR3 is TGTGCCAGCAGCCAAGATGAGGGGGGACTAGCGTTAGATACGCAGTATTTT.

This clonotype came up many times. The chain is built from TRBV7-3 and TRBJ1-1; a possible D gene is TRBD1 (5 bases). Germline values: CDR1 SGHTA, CDR2 FQGTGA. This CDR3 spans 15 amino acids. The V and J ends lost 1 base and 4 bases respectively, with 13 bases between them. CDR3 coding DNA: TGTGCCAGCAGCTTAATTGCAGGGCCCACCACTGAAGCTTTCTTT. Translated: CASSLIAGPTTEAFF.

This clonotype appeared many times. The chain employs TRBV6-1 and TRBJ1-2, with D possibly being TRBD1 (5 bases). The germline V and J ends were trimmed by 7 bases and 6 bases, with 18 bases remaining between them. This CDR3 contains 14 residues. Per germline, CDR1 MNHNS and CDR2 SASEGT. The CDR3 spells CASTTSPRVNGYTF. CDR3 nucleotides: TGTGCCAGCACCACGAGTCCCAGGGTCAATGGCTACACCTTC.

This clonotype was recorded many times. V is TRBV5-1 and J is TRBJ1-5, with 7 bases that match TRBD1. Germline CDR1 reads SGHRS; CDR2 reads YFSETQ. This CDR3 region has 14 residues. V dropped 3 bases and J dropped 4; count of bases not matched to a gene: 4. Here the CDR3 DNA reads TGCGCCAGCAGCTCTGGACAGGAGAATCAGCCCCAGCATTTT. Translated: CASSSGQENQPQHF.

The genes are TRBV9 and TRBJ1-1; tentative D call: TRBD1 (6 bases). This CDR3 region has 16 residues. Germline CDR1 SGDLS, CDR2 YYNGEE. The V and J ends lost 4 bases and 5 bases respectively, with 21 bases between them. CDR3 coding DNA: TGTGCCAGCAGCCGGGGTTATACGGGGGGCGGGACTGAAGCTTTCTTT. It specifies CASSRGYTGGGTEAFF.

This clonotype was counted at least ten times. The J gene is TRBJ2-3, the V gene TRBV20-1, with 8 bases identical to TRBD2. Per germline, CDR1 DFQATT and CDR2 SNEGSKA (reference sequence). CDR3 size: 15 residues. The junction had 8 bases not matched to a gene; V was cut back by 3 bases and J by 3 bases. This CDR3 reads CSASGREARTDTQYF. Here the CDR3 DNA reads TGCAGTGCTAGCGGGCGGGAGGCGCGGACAGATACGCAGTATTTT.